The clone carrying this T cell receptor beta chain occurred a few times. This specimen belongs to a study of T-cell reconstitution after alpha-beta-depleted transplantation in children. After removal of 5 bases from V and 2 bases from J, the junction contained 16 bases not matched to a gene. Germline V lookup: CDR1 SGHAT, CDR2 FQNNGV. CDR3 length: 18 amino acids. It was with unique molecular identifiers that the TCRbeta library was prepared. Each CDR3 protein gets one entry after TCRdb re-called the PCR reads with MiXCR. This sample has fewer than 550,000 distinct CDR3 sequences, with more than 9.5% found just once.

The receptor was isolated from a female patient aged 2-9 years who had a stem cell transplant for aplastic anemia, so the T cells may come from the graft donor. The material was PBMCs, mostly from graft donor cells, obtained 180 days after TCRalphabeta/CD19-depleted stem cell transplant. The chain combines TRBV11-2 with TRBJ2-3; 7 bases align to TRBD1. CDR3 region: CASSPETGINKHTDTQYF. CDR3 nucleotides: TGTGCCAGCAGCCCGGAGACAGGGATAAATAAGCACACAGATACGCAGTATTTT.